This is a list of T cell receptor beta chains from one sample in a study of radiation and T cells in renal cell carcinoma. Clones were sequenced by immunoSEQ multiplex PCR, and TCRdb holds only the in-frame ones, with some missing. This sample has 18,000 or so clones; around 55% occur once, and the top ten carry approximately 12%. The starting material was tumor tissue, obtained from a patient whose treatment included radiotherapy and nephrectomy. The receptors were sampled from a man aged 45-65 years with renal cell carcinoma. Both conserved end residues are part of each CDR3. D genes are given only for firm matches. Rows give clone size only sometimes, using once, few, many, or a class for an expanded clone.

>TRBD1|14|TRBV7-3|TRBJ1-1|-
CASSSQGARTEAFF
TGTGCCAGCAGCTCGCAGGGGGCTCGGACTGAAGCTTTCTTT
>TRBD2|16|TRBV5-5|TRBJ2-1|-
CASIPFGTSGYNEQFF
TGTGCCAGCATCCCTTTCGGGACTAGCGGTTACAATGAGCAGTTCTTC
>-|13|TRBV14|TRBJ1-1|few
CASSYGAETEAFF
TGTGCCAGCAGCTATGGGGCTGAGACTGAAGCTTTCTTT
>-|13|TRBV6-6|TRBJ1-2|-
CASSRGGTYGYTF
TGTGCCAGCAGCAGAGGAGGTACCTATGGCTACACCTTC
>-|13|TRBV13|TRBJ2-3|-
CASSPRLGDTQYF
TGTGCCAGCAGCCCAAGATTGGGAGATACGCAGTATTTT
>-|16|TRBV25-1|TRBJ2-3|-
CASSEWAGPFTDTQYF
TGTGCCAGCAGTGAATGGGCGGGGCCCTTCACAGATACGCAGTATTTT
>TRBD1|15|TRBV7-7|TRBJ1-4|once
CASSKETGGIGKLFF
TGTGCTAGCAGCAAAGAGACAGGGGGGATTGGAAAACTGTTTTTT
>-|14|TRBV2|TRBJ2-5|many
CASSEATVRETQYF
TGTGCCAGCAGTGAAGCGACAGTAAGGGAGACCCAGTACTTC
>-|15|TRBV6-4|TRBJ2-5|few
CASSDGTGSAETQYF
TGTGCCAGCAGTGACGGTACAGGGTCGGCGGAGACCCAGTACTTC
>TRBD1|18|TRBV14|TRBJ2-7|-
CASSQAEGTARSSYEQYF
TGTGCCAGCAGCCAAGCCGAAGGGACAGCCCGGTCCTCCTACGAGCAGTACTTC
>-|16|TRBV28|TRBJ2-7|few
CASSEVGGGLYYEQYF
TGTGCCAGCAGTGAAGTTGGTGGAGGCCTTTATTACGAGCAGTACTTC
>-|15|TRBV7-8|TRBJ1-6|-
CASSLLEFLNSPLHF
TGTGCCAGCAGCCTTCTTGAATTTCTGAATTCACCCCTCCACTTT
>TRBD2|17|TRBV7-2|TRBJ2-1|few
CASSLLGRAPSYNEQFF
TGTGCCAGCAGCTTACTAGGGAGGGCCCCGTCCTACAATGAGCAGTTCTTC
>-|15|TRBV7-2|TRBJ1-2|-
CASSLAWGQTDGYTF
TGTGCCAGCAGCTTAGCTTGGGGCCAGACGGACGGCTACACCTTC
>TRBD1|15|TRBV7-9|TRBJ1-6|few
CASSSFGQGDNLLHF
TGTGCCAGCAGCTCCTTTGGCCAGGGGGACAACTTACTCCACTTT
>-|15|TRBV5-4|TRBJ2-3|-
CASSFVGLEGDTQYF
TGTGCCAGCAGCTTCGTGGGATTAGAGGGAGATACGCAGTATTTT
>TRBD2|14|TRBV6-5|TRBJ2-7|-
CASSYSAGGYEQYF
TGTGCCAGCAGTTACTCTGCGGGAGGGTACGAGCAGTACTTC
>-|12|TRBV19|TRBJ1-5|many
CASRGSNQPQHF
TGTGCCAGTAGGGGTAGCAATCAGCCCCAGCATTTT
>TRBD1|16|TRBV11-2|TRBJ2-1|-
CASSYLGTGGYNEQFF
TGTGCCAGCAGCTACCTCGGGACAGGGGGCTACAATGAGCAGTTCTTC
>-|14|TRBV14|TRBJ2-7|-
CASSQLGGVYEQYF
TGTGCCAGCAGCCAACTCGGGGGAGTCTACGAGCAGTACTTC
>TRBD1|15|TRBV2|TRBJ1-5|-
CASSDREISNQPQHF
TGTGCCAGCAGCGACAGGGAGATAAGCAATCAGCCCCAGCATTTT
>TRBD1|14|TRBV18|TRBJ1-4|-
CASSPTGLNEKLFF
TGTGCCAGCTCACCGACAGGGCTAAATGAAAAACTGTTTTTT
>-|16|TRBV9|TRBJ1-1|-
CASSPRPGQGHTEAFF
TGTGCCAGCAGCCCTCGCCCGGGACAAGGGCACACTGAAGCTTTCTTT
>-|13|TRBV10-2|TRBJ2-7|-
CASTHLSSYEQYF
TGCGCCAGCACACACCTAAGCTCCTACGAGCAGTACTTC
>TRBD2|14|TRBV29-1|TRBJ2-1|-
CSVDAQREVNEQFF
TGCAGCGTTGACGCCCAGCGGGAGGTAAATGAGCAGTTCTTC
>TRBD1|15|TRBV28|TRBJ2-3|-
CASSPRTGGTDTQYF
TGTGCCAGCAGCCCTCGGACAGGTGGCACAGATACGCAGTATTTT
>-|14|TRBV21-1|TRBJ1-1|-
CASNTGVSDTEAFF
TGTGCCAGCAACACAGGGGTGAGCGACACTGAAGCTTTCTTT
>-|13|TRBV5-8|TRBJ2-4|-
CASSLGPRGIQYF
TGTGCCAGCAGCTTGGGCCCAAGGGGTATTCAGTACTTC
>-|12|TRBV19|TRBJ1-5|few
CASRSSNQPQHF
TGTGCCAGTAGGAGTAGCAATCAGCCCCAGCATTTT
>TRBD1|15|TRBV6-6|TRBJ1-1|medium-sized
CASSYSGTGYSEAFF
TGTGCCAGCAGTTATAGCGGGACAGGGTACTCTGAAGCTTTCTTT
>-|11|TRBV13|TRBJ2-7|few
CASSLRGEQYF
TGTGCCAGCAGCTTAAGAGGGGAGCAGTACTTC
>TRBD1|14|TRBV11-2|TRBJ1-5|-
CASSLDRDDQPQHF
TGTGCCAGCAGTTTGGACAGGGATGATCAGCCCCAGCATTTT
>-|13|TRBV19|TRBJ2-7|once
CASAGTPYGEQYF
TGTGCCAGTGCCGGGACCCCATATGGGGAGCAGTACTTC
>-|16|TRBV9|TRBJ1-1|-
CASSPGRGRGDTEAFF
TGTGCCAGCAGCCCAGGGAGGGGAAGGGGGGACACTGAAGCTTTCTTT
>-|14|TRBV25-1|TRBJ1-6|-
CASNNRAGGSPLHF
TGTGCCAGCAACAACAGGGCGGGGGGATCACCCCTCCACTTT
>TRBD1|16|TRBV27|TRBJ2-3|-
CASSLGPSWDRQGQYF
TGTGCCAGCAGTTTGGGCCCCTCCTGGGACAGACAGGGGCAGTATTTT
>-|14|TRBV19|TRBJ1-3|-
CASSFRDSGNTIYF
TGTGCCAGTAGCTTCCGGGACTCTGGAAACACCATATATTTT
>-|14|TRBV5-6|TRBJ2-7|-
CASDQGTHSYEQYF
TGTGCCAGCGATCAAGGGACACACTCCTACGAGCAGTACTTC
>-|16|TRBV10-2|TRBJ1-5|once
CASSPYSEHSNQPQHF
TGCGCCAGCAGTCCTTACTCCGAGCATAGCAATCAGCCCCAGCATTTT
>TRBD2|17|TRBV5-1|TRBJ2-1|few
CASSPDLLAGLPREQFF
TGCGCCAGCAGCCCAGATTTACTAGCGGGTCTACCTCGGGAGCAGTTCTTC
>-|15|TRBV7-2|TRBJ1-5|-
CASSSTHWGNQPQHF
TGTGCCAGCAGCTCGACCCACTGGGGCAATCAGCCCCAGCATTTT
>-|18|TRBV13|TRBJ2-7|-
CASSLGFGVGQGAPLWYF
-
>TRBD1|12|TRBV27|TRBJ1-1|-
CASSTGAGEAFF
TGTGCCAGCAGTACAGGGGCGGGAGAAGCTTTCTTT
>-|15|TRBV9|TRBJ2-3|once
CASSVEDGSTDTQYF
TGTGCCAGCAGCGTAGAGGACGGTAGCACAGATACGCAGTATTTT
>-|12|TRBV7-2|TRBJ2-7|-
CASSSGTLEQYF
TGTGCCAGCAGCTCGGGGACCCTCGAGCAGTACTTC
>-|15|TRBV5-1|TRBJ2-7|-
CASSLGRSVGNEQYF
TGCGCCAGCAGCTTGGGTCGCAGCGTCGGCAACGAGCAGTACTTC
>-|15|TRBV2|TRBJ2-2|large
CATALGDVSPGELFF
TGTGCCACTGCGTTAGGGGACGTTAGCCCCGGGGAGCTGTTTTTT
>-|14|TRBV10-3|TRBJ1-2|-
CAISAGGAKYGYTF
TGTGCCATCAGTGCGGGGGGCGCAAAGTATGGCTACACCTTC